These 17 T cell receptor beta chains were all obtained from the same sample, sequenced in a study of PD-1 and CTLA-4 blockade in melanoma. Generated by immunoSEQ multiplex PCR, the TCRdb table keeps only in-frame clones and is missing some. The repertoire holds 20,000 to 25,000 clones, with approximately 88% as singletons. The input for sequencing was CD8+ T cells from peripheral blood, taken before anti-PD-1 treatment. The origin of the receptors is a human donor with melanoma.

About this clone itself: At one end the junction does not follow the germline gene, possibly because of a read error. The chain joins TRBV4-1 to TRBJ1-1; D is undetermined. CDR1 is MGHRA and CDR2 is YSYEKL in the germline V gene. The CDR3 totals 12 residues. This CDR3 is CASSQDNSEAFF. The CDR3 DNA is TGCGCCAGCAGCCAAGATAACAGTGAAGCTTTCTTT.

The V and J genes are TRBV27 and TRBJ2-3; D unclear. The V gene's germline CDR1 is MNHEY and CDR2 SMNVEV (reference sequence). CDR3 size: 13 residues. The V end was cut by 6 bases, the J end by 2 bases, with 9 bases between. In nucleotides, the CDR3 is TGTGCCAGCAGCCTAGGAGTCACAGATACGCAGTATTTT. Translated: CASSLGVTDTQYF.

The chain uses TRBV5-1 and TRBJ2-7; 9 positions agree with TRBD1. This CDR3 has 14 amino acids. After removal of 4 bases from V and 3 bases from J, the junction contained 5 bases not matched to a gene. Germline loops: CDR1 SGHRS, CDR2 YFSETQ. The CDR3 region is CASSQGTGFYEQYF. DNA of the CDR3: TGCGCCAGCAGCCAGGGGACAGGGTTCTACGAGCAGTACTTC.

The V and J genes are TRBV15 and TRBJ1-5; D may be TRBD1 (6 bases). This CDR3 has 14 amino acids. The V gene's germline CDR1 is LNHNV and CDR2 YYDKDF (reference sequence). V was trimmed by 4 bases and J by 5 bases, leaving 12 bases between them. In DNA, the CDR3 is TGTGCCACCAGCATCCGGACAGACTATCAGCCCCAGCATTTT. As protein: CATSIRTDYQPQHF.

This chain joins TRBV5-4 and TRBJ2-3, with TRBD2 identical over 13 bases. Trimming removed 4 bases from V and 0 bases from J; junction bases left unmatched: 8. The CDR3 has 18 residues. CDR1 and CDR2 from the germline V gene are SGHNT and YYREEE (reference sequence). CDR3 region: CASSPTSGGSWSTDTQYF. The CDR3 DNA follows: TGTGCCAGCAGCCCGACTAGCGGGGGGAGCTGGAGCACAGATACGCAGTATTTT.

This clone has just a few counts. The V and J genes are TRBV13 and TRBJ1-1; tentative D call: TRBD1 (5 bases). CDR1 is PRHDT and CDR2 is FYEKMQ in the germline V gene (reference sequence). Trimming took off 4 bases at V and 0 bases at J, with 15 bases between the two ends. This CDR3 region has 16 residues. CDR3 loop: CASSSGTGDLNTEAFF. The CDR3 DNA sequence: TGTGCCAGCAGCTCCGGGACGGGAGATTTGAACACTGAAGCTTTCTTT.

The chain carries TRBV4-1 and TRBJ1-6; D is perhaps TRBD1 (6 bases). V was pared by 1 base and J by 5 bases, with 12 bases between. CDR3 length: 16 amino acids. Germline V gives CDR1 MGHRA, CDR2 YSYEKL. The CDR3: CASSQVQGGDNSPLHF. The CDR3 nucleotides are TGCGCCAGCAGCCAAGTACAGGGTGGGGATAATTCACCCCTCCACTTT.

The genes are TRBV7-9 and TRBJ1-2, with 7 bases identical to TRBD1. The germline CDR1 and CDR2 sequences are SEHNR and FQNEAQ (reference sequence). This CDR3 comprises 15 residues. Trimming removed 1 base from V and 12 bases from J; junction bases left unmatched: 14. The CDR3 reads CASSLGGGGASQDTF. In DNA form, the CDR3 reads TGTGCCAGCAGCTTAGGTGGAGGGGGCGCCTCCCAGGACACCTTC.

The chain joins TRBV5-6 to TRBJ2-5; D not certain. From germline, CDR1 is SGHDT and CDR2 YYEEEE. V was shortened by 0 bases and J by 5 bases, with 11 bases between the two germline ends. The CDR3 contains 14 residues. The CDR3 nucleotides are TGTGCCAGCAGCTTGGATGTGGACCTGGAGACCCAGTACTTC. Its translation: CASSLDVDLETQYF.

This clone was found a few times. CDR3 protein: CASSQDGGSNTEAFF. DNA of the CDR3: TGCGCCAGCAGCCAAGATGGGGGCTCGAACACTGAAGCTTTCTTT. The V call is TRBV4-3, the J call TRBJ1-1; a possible D gene is TRBD1 (6 bases). The CDR3 runs 15 residues. CDR1 and CDR2 from the germline V gene are LGHNA and YSLEER. V lost 0 bases and J lost 1, with 9 bases in between.

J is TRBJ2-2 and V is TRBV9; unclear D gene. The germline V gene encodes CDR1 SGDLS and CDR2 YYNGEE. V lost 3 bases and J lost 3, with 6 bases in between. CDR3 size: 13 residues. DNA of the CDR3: TGTGCCAGCAGCGCTCCGGACACCGGGGAGCTGTTTTTT. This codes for CASSAPDTGELFF.

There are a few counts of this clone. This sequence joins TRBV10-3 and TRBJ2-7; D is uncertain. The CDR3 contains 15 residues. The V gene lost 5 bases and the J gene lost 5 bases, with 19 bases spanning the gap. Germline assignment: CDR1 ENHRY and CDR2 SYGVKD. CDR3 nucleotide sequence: TGTGCCATCAGTATCTCCGGCGGCCTAACCCACGAGCAGTACTTC. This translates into CAISISGGLTHEQYF.

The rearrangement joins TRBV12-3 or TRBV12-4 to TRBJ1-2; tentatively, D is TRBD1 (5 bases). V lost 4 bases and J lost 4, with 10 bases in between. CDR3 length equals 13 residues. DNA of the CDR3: TGTGCCAGCAGTTCCGGGGCCCTCTATGGCTACACCTTC. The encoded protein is CASSSGALYGYTF.

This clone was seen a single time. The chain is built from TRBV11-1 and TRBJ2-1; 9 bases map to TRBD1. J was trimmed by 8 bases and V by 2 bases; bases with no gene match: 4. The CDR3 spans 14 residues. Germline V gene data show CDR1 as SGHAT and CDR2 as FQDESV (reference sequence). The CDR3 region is CASSLSGQGDEQFF. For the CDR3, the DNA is TGTGCCAGCAGCTTATCGGGACAGGGTGATGAGCAGTTCTTC. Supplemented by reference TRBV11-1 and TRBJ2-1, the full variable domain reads EAEVAQSPRYKITEKSQAVAFWCDPISGHATLYWYRQILGQGPELLVQFQDESVVDDSQLPKDRFSAERLKGVDSTLKIQPAELGDSAMYLCASSLSGQGDEQFFGPGTRLTVL.

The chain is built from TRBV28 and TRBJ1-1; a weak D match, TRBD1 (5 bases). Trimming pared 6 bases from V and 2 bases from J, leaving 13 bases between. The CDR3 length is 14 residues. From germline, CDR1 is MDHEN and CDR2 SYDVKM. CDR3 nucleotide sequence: TGTGCCAGCAGCTGGCAAGGGACCAACACTGAAGCTTTCTTT. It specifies CASSWQGTNTEAFF.

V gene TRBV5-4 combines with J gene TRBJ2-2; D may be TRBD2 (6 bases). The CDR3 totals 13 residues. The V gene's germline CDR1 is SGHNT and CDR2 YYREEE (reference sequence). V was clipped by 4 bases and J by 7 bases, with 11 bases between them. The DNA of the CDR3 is TGTGCCAGCAGCCGGGGGAGTAGCGGGGAGCTGTTTTTT. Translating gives CASSRGSSGELFF.

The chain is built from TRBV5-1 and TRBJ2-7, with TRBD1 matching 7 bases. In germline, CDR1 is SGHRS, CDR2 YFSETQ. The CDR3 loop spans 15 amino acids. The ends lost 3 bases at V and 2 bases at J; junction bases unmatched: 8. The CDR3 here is CASSSPGTAAYEQYF. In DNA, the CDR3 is TGCGCCAGCAGCTCTCCGGGGACAGCGGCCTACGAGCAGTACTTC.